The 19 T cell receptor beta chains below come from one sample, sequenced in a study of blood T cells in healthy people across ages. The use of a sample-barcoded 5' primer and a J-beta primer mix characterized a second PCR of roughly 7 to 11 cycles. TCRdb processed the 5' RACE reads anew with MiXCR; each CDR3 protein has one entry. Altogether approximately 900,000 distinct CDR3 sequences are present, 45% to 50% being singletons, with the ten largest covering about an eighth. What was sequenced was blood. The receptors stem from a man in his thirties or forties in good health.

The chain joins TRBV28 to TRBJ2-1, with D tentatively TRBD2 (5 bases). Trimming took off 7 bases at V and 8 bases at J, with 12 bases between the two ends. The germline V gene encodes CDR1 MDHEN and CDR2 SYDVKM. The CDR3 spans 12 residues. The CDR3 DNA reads TGTGCCAGCACCGACACTAGGGATGAGCAGTTCTTC. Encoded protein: CASTDTRDEQFF.

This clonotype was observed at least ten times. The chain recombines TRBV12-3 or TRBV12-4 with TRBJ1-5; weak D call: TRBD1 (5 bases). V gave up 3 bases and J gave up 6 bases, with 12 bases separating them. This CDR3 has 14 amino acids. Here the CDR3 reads CASSFPGLGQPQHF. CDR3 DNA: TGTGCCAGCAGTTTTCCAGGGCTGGGTCAGCCCCAGCATTTT.

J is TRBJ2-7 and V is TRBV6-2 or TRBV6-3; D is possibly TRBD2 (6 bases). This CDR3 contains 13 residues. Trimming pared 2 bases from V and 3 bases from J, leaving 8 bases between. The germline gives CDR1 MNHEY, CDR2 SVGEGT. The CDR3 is CASSYRGIYEQYF. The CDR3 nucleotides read TGTGCCAGCAGTTACCGGGGGATCTACGAGCAGTACTTC.

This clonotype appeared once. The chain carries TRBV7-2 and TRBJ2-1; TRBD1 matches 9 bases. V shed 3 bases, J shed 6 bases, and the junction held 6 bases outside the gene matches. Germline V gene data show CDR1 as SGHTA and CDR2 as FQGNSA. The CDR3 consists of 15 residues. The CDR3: CASSFQGQGSNEQFF. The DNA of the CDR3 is TGTGCCAGCAGCTTTCAAGGACAGGGGTCCAATGAGCAGTTCTTC.

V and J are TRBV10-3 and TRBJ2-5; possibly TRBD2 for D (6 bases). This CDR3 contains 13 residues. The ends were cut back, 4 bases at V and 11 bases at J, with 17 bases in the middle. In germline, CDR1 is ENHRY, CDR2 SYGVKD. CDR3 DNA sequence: TGTGCCATCAGTGGACTAGAAGGCCATGAGCAGTACTTC. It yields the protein CAISGLEGHEQYF.

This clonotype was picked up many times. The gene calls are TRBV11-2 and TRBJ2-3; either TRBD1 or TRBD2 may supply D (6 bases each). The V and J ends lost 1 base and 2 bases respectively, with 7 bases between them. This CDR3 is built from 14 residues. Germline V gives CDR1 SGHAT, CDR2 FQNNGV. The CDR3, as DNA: TGTGCCAGCAGCTTAGCGGGGGCCACAGATACGCAGTATTTT. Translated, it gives CASSLAGATDTQYF.

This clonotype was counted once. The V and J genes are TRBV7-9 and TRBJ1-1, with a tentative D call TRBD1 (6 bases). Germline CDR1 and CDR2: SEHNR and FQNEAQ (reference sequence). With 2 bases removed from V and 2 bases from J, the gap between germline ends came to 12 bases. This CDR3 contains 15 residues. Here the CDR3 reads CASSLKGQSNTEAFF. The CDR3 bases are TGTGCCAGCAGCTTAAAGGGACAATCAAACACTGAAGCTTTCTTT.

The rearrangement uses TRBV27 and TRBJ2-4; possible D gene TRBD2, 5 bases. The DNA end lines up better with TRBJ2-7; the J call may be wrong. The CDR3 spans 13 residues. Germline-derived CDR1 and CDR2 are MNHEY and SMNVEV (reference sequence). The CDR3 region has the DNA TGTGCCAGCAGTTTCGGACTGGACTACGAGCAGTACTTC. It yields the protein CASSFGLDYEQYF.

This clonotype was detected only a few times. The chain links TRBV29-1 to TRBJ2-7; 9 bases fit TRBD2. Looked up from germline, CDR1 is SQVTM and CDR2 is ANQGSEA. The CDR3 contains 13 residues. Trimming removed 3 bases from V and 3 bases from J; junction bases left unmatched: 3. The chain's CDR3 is CSVDSSGGYEQYF. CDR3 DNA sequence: TGCAGCGTTGATAGTAGCGGGGGCTACGAGCAGTACTTC.

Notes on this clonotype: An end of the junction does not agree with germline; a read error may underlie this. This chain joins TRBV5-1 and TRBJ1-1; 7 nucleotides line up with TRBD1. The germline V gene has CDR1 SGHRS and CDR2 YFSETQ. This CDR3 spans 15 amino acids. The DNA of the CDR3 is TGCGCCAGCAGCTTCGGACAGGCGTCGAACGCTGAAGCTTTCTTT. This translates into CASSFGQASNAEAFF.

The CDR3 DNA reads TGTGCCAGCAGCTTTGAGCCGTCCCAAGAGACCCAGTACTTC. Translating gives CASSFEPSQETQYF. This chain uses TRBV5-6 with TRBJ2-5; the D is unclear. The CDR3 totals 14 residues. Germline loops: CDR1 SGHDT, CDR2 YYEEEE. Trimming removed 2 bases from V and 1 base from J, with 9 bases in between.

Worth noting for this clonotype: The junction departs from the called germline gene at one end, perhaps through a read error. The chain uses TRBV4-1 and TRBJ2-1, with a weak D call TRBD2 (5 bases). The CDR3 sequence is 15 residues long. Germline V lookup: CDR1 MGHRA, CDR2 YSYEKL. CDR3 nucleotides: TGCGCCAGCAGCCAAGAGGGGAGCTCCTACAATGAGCGGTTCTTC. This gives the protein CASSQEGSSYNERFF.

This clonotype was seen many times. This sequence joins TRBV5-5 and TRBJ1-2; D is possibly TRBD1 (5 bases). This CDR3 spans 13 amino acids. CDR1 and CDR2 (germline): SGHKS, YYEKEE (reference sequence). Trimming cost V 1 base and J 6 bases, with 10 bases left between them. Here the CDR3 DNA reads TGTGCCAGCAGCTTGCGAGAAGGGGATGGCTACACCTTC. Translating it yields CASSLREGDGYTF.

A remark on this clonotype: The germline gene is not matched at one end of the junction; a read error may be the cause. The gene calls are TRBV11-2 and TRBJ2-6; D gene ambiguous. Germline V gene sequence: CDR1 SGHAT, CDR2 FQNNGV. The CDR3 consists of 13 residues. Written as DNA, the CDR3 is TGTGCTAGCAGCTTCGCTGGGGTCAACGTCCTGACTTTC. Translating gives CASSFAGVNVLTF.

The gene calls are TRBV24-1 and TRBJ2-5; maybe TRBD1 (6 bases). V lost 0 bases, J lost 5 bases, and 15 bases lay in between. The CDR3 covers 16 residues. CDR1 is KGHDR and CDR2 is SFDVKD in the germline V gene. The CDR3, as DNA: TGTGCCACCAGTGATTTGCCTCGTCAGGGGACGGAGACCCAGTACTTC. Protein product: CATSDLPRQGTETQYF.

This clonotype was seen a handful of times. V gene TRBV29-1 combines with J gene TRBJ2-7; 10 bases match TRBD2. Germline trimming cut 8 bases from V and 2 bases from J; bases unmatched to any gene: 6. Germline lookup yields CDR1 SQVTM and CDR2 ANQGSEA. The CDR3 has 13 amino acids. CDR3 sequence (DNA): TGCAGCTTTAGCGGGGGGACTACCTACGAGCAGTACTTC. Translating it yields CSFSGGTTYEQYF.

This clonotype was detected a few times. CDR3 coding DNA: TGTGCCAGCAGTGGGGACCGGTATAGCAATCAGCCCCAGCATTTT. Translating gives CASSGDRYSNQPQHF. The chain joins TRBV6-1 to TRBJ1-5; perhaps TRBD1 as D (5 bases). V shed 4 bases and J shed 0 bases, with 10 bases lying between them. Germline CDR1 and CDR2: MNHNS and SASEGT. The CDR3 spans 15 residues.

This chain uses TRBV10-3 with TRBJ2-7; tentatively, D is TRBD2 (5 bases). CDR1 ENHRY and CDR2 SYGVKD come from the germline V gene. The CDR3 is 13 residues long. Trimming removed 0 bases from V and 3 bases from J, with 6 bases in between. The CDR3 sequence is CAISESEVYEQYF. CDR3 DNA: TGTGCCATCAGTGAGTCGGAGGTCTACGAGCAGTACTTC.

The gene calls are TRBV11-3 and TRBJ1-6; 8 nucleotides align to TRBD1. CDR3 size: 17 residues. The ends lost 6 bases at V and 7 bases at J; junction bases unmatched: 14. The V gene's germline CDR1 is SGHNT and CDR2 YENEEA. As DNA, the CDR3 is TGTGCCAGCAGTTACTATACAGGGGGACATGGGAATTCACCCCTCCACTTT. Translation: CASSYYTGGHGNSPLHF.